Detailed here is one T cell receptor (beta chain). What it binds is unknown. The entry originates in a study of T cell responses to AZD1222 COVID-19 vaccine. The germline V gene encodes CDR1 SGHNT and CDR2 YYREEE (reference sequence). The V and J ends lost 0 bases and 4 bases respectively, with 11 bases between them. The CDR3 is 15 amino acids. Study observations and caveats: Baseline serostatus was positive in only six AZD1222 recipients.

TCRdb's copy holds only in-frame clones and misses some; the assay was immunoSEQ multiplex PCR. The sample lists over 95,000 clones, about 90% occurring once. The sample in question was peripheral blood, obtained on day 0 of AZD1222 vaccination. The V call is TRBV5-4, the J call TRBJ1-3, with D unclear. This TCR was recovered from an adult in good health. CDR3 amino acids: CASSLAPGVGNTIYF. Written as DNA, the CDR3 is TGTGCCAGCAGCTTGGCCCCCGGGGTCGGAAACACCATATATTTT.